Below, 5 T cell receptor beta chains from the same sample are listed, as sequenced in a study of spatial heterogeneity in lung cancer. Time point specified: sample taken at primary tumor resection. The input material, whole RNA from tumor, nontumor lung or frozen PBMC, was sequenced unsorted. One entry per CDR3 protein results from TCRdb running MiXCR on the 5' RACE reads. The sample holds 43,000 or so distinct CDR3 sequences, approximately 7% seen once. The sample consisted of PBMCs, taken at surgery. The receptors come from a female donor with early-stage non-small cell lung cancer.

The chain has TRBV3-2 and TRBJ2-5. TRBV3-2 is classified as a pseudogene. This CDR3 spans 16 amino acids. Written as DNA, the CDR3 is TGTACCAGCAGCCAAGACCAAGAGGACGTTCAAAAGACCCAGTACTTC. Amino acid sequence: CTSSQDQEDVQKTQYF.

This clonotype was observed many times. The V gene is TRBV20-1, the J gene TRBJ2-3, with unresolved D. The germline CDR1 and CDR2 sequences are DFQATT and SNEGSKA (reference sequence). V was trimmed by 5 bases and J by 2 bases, leaving 17 bases between them. CDR3 length: 15 amino acids. CDR3 in amino acids: CSAAKRGPFTDTQYF. In nucleotides, the CDR3 is TGCAGTGCTGCCAAACGCGGACCCTTCACAGATACGCAGTATTTT.

The V and J genes are TRBV4-1 and TRBJ2-7; no firm D call. The CDR3 is made up of 16 amino acids. Trimming shortened V by 0 bases and J by 0 bases, and 12 bases separated the two germline ends. Germline-derived CDR1 and CDR2 are MGHRA and YSYEKL. The CDR3 protein is CASSQDPQEDSYEQYF. CDR3 nucleotides: TGCGCCAGCAGCCAAGACCCTCAGGAAGACTCCTACGAGCAGTACTTC.

The chain carries TRBV6-2 or TRBV6-3 and TRBJ2-1, with TRBD2 matching 8 bases. V was clipped by 8 bases and J by 5 bases; unmatched bases: 11. CDR1 and CDR2 from the germline V gene are MNHEY and SVGEGT. This CDR3 region has 15 residues. The CDR3 protein is CASGPGGGLDNEQFF. The CDR3 region has the DNA TGTGCCAGCGGTCCCGGGGGGGGGCTCGACAATGAGCAGTTCTTC.

V usage is TRBV11-2 and J usage is TRBJ2-3; 13 bases match TRBD2. Germline trimming cut 4 bases from V and 5 bases from J; bases unmatched to any gene: 12. The CDR3 runs to 18 residues. Germline V lookup: CDR1 SGHAT, CDR2 FQNNGV. The CDR3 DNA follows: TGTGCCAGCAGCTCCCGACTAGCGGGGGGCAGAAAGGGAGATACGCAGTATTTT. This codes for CASSSRLAGGRKGDTQYF.